A selection of T cell receptor beta chains follows, all from one sample in a study of PD-1 blockade in classical Hodgkin lymphoma. Generated by immunoSEQ multiplex PCR, the TCRdb table keeps only in-frame clones and is missing some. The sample includes roughly 150,000 clones, nearly 80% seen only once; the top ten take 9.2%. This specimen was peripheral blood mononuclear cells (PBMCs), taken before the second cycle of nivolumab. All receptors derive from a human donor with classical Hodgkin lymphoma. Both conserved end residues are part of each CDR3. D genes are given only for firm matches. Rows may omit the clone size; those that give it use once, few, many or a size class.

DNA,CDR3,D,J,V,size
TGTGCCTGGAGTCAACATAGGAACTCTGGAAACACCATATATTTT,CAWSQHRNSGNTIYF,.,TRBJ1-3,TRBV30,once
TGTGCCAGCAGCCGGGGGACTAGAGACCACGAGCAGTACTTC,CASSRGTRDHEQYF,TRBD2,TRBJ2-7,TRBV6-5,.
TGTGCCAGCAGTCCGGGGACAGGGGGCAGGTACGAGCAGTACTTC,CASSPGTGGRYEQYF,TRBD1,TRBJ2-7,TRBV27,.
TGTGCCAGCAGCTTAGCCTTGGGGGGGGCTAATCAGCCCCAGCATTTT,CASSLALGGANQPQHF,.,TRBJ1-5,TRBV7-3,.
TGTGCCATCAGTGGAATCTGGGGTCAGCCCCAGCATTTT,CAISGIWGQPQHF,.,TRBJ1-5,TRBV10-3,.
TGTGCCAGCAGCCTTGGGACAGGGCGGGATCAGCCCCAGCATTTT,CASSLGTGRDQPQHF,TRBD1,TRBJ1-5,TRBV28,.
TGTGCCAGCAGGAGACTAGAACTCTCCTACAATGAGCAGTTCTTC,CASRRLELSYNEQFF,.,TRBJ2-1,TRBV6-1,.
TGTGCCAGCAGTGAAAGGGGGTACCATGAAAAACTGTTTTTT,CASSERGYHEKLFF,.,TRBJ1-4,TRBV6-1,.
TGTGCCAGCAGCCCCCGTAAGGGCATCACAGATACGCAGTATTTT,CASSPRKGITDTQYF,.,TRBJ2-3,TRBV11-1,once
TGTGCCAGCAGCTTAGCGCCCTATCAAGCAGATACGCAGTATTTT,CASSLAPYQADTQYF,.,TRBJ2-3,TRBV7-2,.
TGTGCCAGTAGTATACGGGGGGCGAGAGCCAATCAGCCCCAGCATTTT,CASSIRGARANQPQHF,.,TRBJ1-5,TRBV19,.
TGTGCCAGCAGTTTTGTCATAGAATGGGAGACCCAGTACTTC,CASSFVIEWETQYF,.,TRBJ2-5,TRBV6-6,few
TGTGCCAGCAGCTCCAATGGACTAGCGGAAGAGACCCAGTACTTC,CASSSNGLAEETQYF,TRBD2,TRBJ2-5,TRBV7-2,.
TGTGCCAGCAGCTCGCAGGGCATAAATCAGCCCCAGCATTTT,CASSSQGINQPQHF,.,TRBJ1-5,TRBV7-9,.
TGTGCCAGGCAGGGAGCCTATAATTCACCCCTCCACTTT,CARQGAYNSPLHF,.,TRBJ1-6,TRBV21-1,.
TGTGCCAGCAGTTTATTGGCCACGGGACTCCACACAGATACGCAGTATTTT,CASSLLATGLHTDTQYF,.,TRBJ2-3,TRBV27,.
TGTGCCAGCTCACCAGGAGCAGGGTACCAAGAGACCCAGTACTTC,CASSPGAGYQETQYF,.,TRBJ2-5,TRBV18,.
TGTGCCAGCAGTGACCAGTTAGATACGCAGTATTTT,CASSDQLDTQYF,.,TRBJ2-3,TRBV2,.
TGTGCCACCAGCCCGGGAAGGTTGCTCTACGAGCAGTACTTC,CATSPGRLLYEQYF,.,TRBJ2-7,TRBV15,.
TGCGCCAGCAGCCAAGAGGTGGGAGGAGGAGGCTACACCTTC,CASSQEVGGGGYTF,.,TRBJ1-2,TRBV4-3,.
TGTGCCAGCAGTGAAGAGGGGGGAGTGGGGCCCCACTCCTACGAGCAGTACTTC,CASSEEGGVGPHSYEQYF,.,TRBJ2-7,TRBV2,.
TGCGCCAGCAGCTTCTACGGGAATGAAGCTTTCTTT,CASSFYGNEAFF,.,TRBJ1-1,TRBV5-1,.
TGTGCCAGCAGCGTGACCACCGGGGAGCTGTTTTTT,CASSVTTGELFF,.,TRBJ2-2,TRBV9,.
TGTGCCAGCAGCGATTTGCGGGGGAGCACAGATACGCAGTATTTT,CASSDLRGSTDTQYF,TRBD2,TRBJ2-3,TRBV9,.
TGTGCCAGCAATTGGGCGGGGGGGCCTCATGATACGCAGTATTTT,CASNWAGGPHDTQYF,TRBD2,TRBJ2-3,TRBV9,few
TGTGCCAGCAGCTCCGGCGGGGGTCGGGATGAGCAGTTCTTC,CASSSGGGRDEQFF,TRBD2,TRBJ2-1,TRBV7-2,.
TGTGCCATCAGTGAGTCCTGGGGGAGCAATCAGCCCCAGCATTTT,CAISESWGSNQPQHF,.,TRBJ1-5,TRBV10-3,.
TGCGCCAGCAGCACCGGGGGCCTAGGCGCAAACACCTACGAGCAGTACTTC,CASSTGGLGANTYEQYF,.,TRBJ2-7,TRBV5-1,.
TGTGCCAGCAGTAAGGACAGGTCCTACGAGCAGTACTTC,CASSKDRSYEQYF,TRBD1,TRBJ2-7,TRBV2,.
TGTGCCAGCTCACCCGGAGAGAGGTCCGAGCAGTACTTC,CASSPGERSEQYF,.,TRBJ2-7,TRBV18,few
TGTGCCATCAGCGAGACAGGGGAAGGGACCTACGAGCAGTACTTC,CAISETGEGTYEQYF,TRBD1,TRBJ2-7,TRBV10-3,once
TGTGCCAGCAGCCAAAACCTCGGGTGGACTGAAGCTTTCTTT,CASSQNLGWTEAFF,.,TRBJ1-1,TRBV14,.
TGTGCCAGCAGTTACTCGGATGGGGGGGAAGGCGGTGGCTACACCTTC,CASSYSDGGEGGGYTF,.,TRBJ1-2,TRBV6-6,.
TGCGCCAGCAGCGCCGGGACAGGGCGGGAGTACTTC,CASSAGTGREYF,TRBD1,TRBJ2-7,TRBV5-1,.
TGTGCCAGCAGTTACAGTAGGGATCAGTATCAGCCCCAGCATTTT,CASSYSRDQYQPQHF,.,TRBJ1-5,TRBV6-5,.
TGTGCCAGCAGCTTAGATGGGGGGCCCGGGGAGCTGTTTTTT,CASSLDGGPGELFF,.,TRBJ2-2,TRBV11-3,few
TGTGCCAGCAGCGGGACAGGGGCGGCCTACGAGCAGTACTTC,CASSGTGAAYEQYF,TRBD1,TRBJ2-7,TRBV7-6,.
TGCGCCAGCAGCTCGGGACTAGCGGGAGAAGAGACCCAGTACTTC,CASSSGLAGEETQYF,TRBD2,TRBJ2-5,TRBV5-1,.
TGCGCCAGCAGCTTGGAATTTTCGAACACCGGGGAGCTGTTTTTT,CASSLEFSNTGELFF,.,TRBJ2-2,TRBV5-1,.
TGTGCCAGCAGCTTAGTACCCCTAGCGGGAATTGAGCAGTTCTTC,CASSLVPLAGIEQFF,TRBD2,TRBJ2-1,TRBV7-8,once
TGTGCCAGCAATCCGGTCGCGGGGTCCGGCGAAAAACTGTTTTTT,CASNPVAGSGEKLFF,.,TRBJ1-4,TRBV6-1,once
TGTGCCAGCAGCCAAGATTGGCACCAGAACACTGAAGCTTTCTTT,CASSQDWHQNTEAFF,.,TRBJ1-1,TRBV4-2,.
TGTGCCAGTAGGAGGCCTTCAGGCCCCAAAAACATTCAGTACTTC,CASRRPSGPKNIQYF,.,TRBJ2-4,TRBV19,.
TGTGCCAGCAGCCCTCAACTAGGGACAGGGTTCAATCAGCCCCAGCATTTT,CASSPQLGTGFNQPQHF,TRBD1,TRBJ1-5,TRBV7-2,few
TGTGCCAGCAGCCCCCGGGCCACAGATACGCAGTATTTT,CASSPRATDTQYF,.,TRBJ2-3,TRBV7-9,.